This TCR beta chain is drawn from a study of cytomegalovirus exposure and HLA in healthy donors. CDR1 and CDR2 (germline): SEHNR, FQNEAQ (reference sequence). J was trimmed by 15 bases and V by 2 bases; bases with no gene match: 8. The CDR3 spans 13 residues. This clone was picked up a small number of times. The PCR contained 60 Vbeta and 13 Jbeta primers. Only in-frame clones appear in the TCRdb table, and some are missing; sequencing was by immunoSEQ multiplex PCR. The sample yields 150,000 to 200,000 clones, 80% to 90% seen once. The sequence was collected from a young woman in good health and CMV-seronegative. The specimen was PBMCs. This chain links TRBV7-9 with TRBJ2-1; TRBD1 aligns across 9 bases. Here the CDR3 reads CASSLPGDRVWFF. The DNA for the CDR3 is TGTGCCAGCAGCTTACCTGGGGACAGGGTCTGGTTCTTC.